This entry lists 27 T cell receptor beta chains sequenced from one sample in a study of T cell clonality in common variable immunodeficiency. Profiling relied on immunoSEQ multiplex PCR, and the TCRdb table lists in-frame clones only, not all of them. The sample includes 55,000 or so clones, none of them occurring once. The sequenced material came from peripheral blood mononuclear cells. Receptors originate from a person aged 18 to 69 in good health.

This clone is classed as medium-sized. The covered CDR3 bases are TGTGCCAGCTCACCGATAGAGACCAGGGGTATCACCGGGGAG. Protein sequence: CASSPIETRGITGE. The full CDR3 protein reads CASSPIETRGITGELFF. J is TRBJ2-2 and V is TRBV18; perhaps TRBD1 as D (6 bases). The CDR3 end is not reached by the read, which stops 3 residues before it; the germline J gene fills it in. Germline values: CDR1 KGHSH, CDR2 LQKENI. Trimming pared 3 bases from V and 4 bases from J, leaving 18 bases between. This CDR3 has 17 residues.

This clone was recorded many times. The read ends 3 residues shy of where the CDR3 ends; the end is completed using the germline J gene. The chain uses TRBV19 and TRBJ2-7; possibly TRBD1 for D (6 bases). The V gene lost 3 bases and the J gene lost 4 bases, with 16 bases spanning the gap. CDR1 is LNHDA, CDR2 SQIVND, per germline (reference sequence). There are 15 residues in the CDR3. The sequenced CDR3 bases are TGTGCCAGTAGTATTCAACAGGGAGAAGAGTACGAG. This encodes CASSIQQGEEYE. The whole CDR3 protein is CASSIQQGEEYEQYF.

This clone was observed at least ten times. The sequenced fragment ends 3 residues before the CDR3 boundary, so the rest is inferred from the germline J gene. The V and J genes are TRBV6-1 and TRBJ2-3; D is ambiguous. CDR1 and CDR2 (germline): MNHNS, SASEGT. CDR3 length equals 15 residues. Trimming cost V 2 bases and J 1 base, with 10 bases left between them. CDR3: CASSETIPRTDTQYF. The covered CDR3 bases are TGTGCCAGCAGTGAAACTATCCCTCGCACAGATACG.

The sample holds many counts of this clone. The missing CDR3 end, 3 residues past where the read stops, is filled in from the germline J gene. The chain is built from TRBV6-2 or TRBV6-3 and TRBJ1-2, with 7 bases aligning to TRBD1. The CDR3 totals 14 residues. Germline V lookup: CDR1 MNHEY, CDR2 SVGEGT. After removal of 6 bases from V and 3 bases from J, the junction contained 7 bases not matched to a gene. The CDR3 DNA, read in part, is TGTGCCAGCAGCCGAGGCAGGGGGGACTATGGC. Protein: CASSRGRGDYG. The full CDR3 reads CASSRGRGDYGYTF.

Many counts were recorded for this clone. With the read ending 3 residues before the CDR3 end, the germline J gene is used to fill in that end. The chain employs TRBV5-1 and TRBJ2-7, with D possibly matching TRBD2 (7 bases). Trimming took 4 bases from V and 4 from J, leaving 18 bases between them. The CDR3 totals 15 residues. CDR1 and CDR2 (germline): SGHRS, YFSETQ. The CDR3 loop is CASSPRGGAIYEQYF. The sequenced CDR3 bases are TGCGCCAGCAGCCCCCGAGGGGGGGCGATTTACGAG.

This clone was recorded many times. Coverage ceases 3 residues before the CDR3 finishes, and the germline J gene fills in the end. The J gene is TRBJ2-5, the V gene TRBV5-1; no reliable D call. CDR3 length equals 14 residues. Per the germline V gene, CDR1 is SGHRS and CDR2 is YFSETQ. Between the trimmed V and J ends, which lost 1 base and 0 bases, there was a span of 7 bases. The CDR3 loop reads CASSLWSDQETQYF. The sequenced CDR3 bases are TGCGCCAGCAGCTTGTGGTCGGACCAAGAGACC.

This clone occurred many times. The observed sequence ends 3 residues before the CDR3 terminus, with the missing tail filled in from the germline J gene. The chain links TRBV30 to TRBJ1-1; D remains unclear. Per the germline V gene, CDR1 is GTSNPN and CDR2 is SVGIG (reference sequence). V shed 4 bases and J shed 2 bases, with 11 bases lying between them. The CDR3 contains 13 residues. CDR3 loop: CAWIGLTNTEAFF. The CDR3 bases that were read are TGTGCCTGGATCGGACTCACAAACACTGAA.

This clone was found many times. The CDR3 end is not reached by the read, which stops 3 residues before it; the germline J gene fills it in. V is TRBV2 and J is TRBJ2-6; 12 positions agree with TRBD1. The V gene's germline CDR1 is SNHLY and CDR2 FYNNEI. Losses at the gene ends were 8 bases for V and 3 bases for J; bases not matched to a gene: 11. This CDR3 comprises 18 residues. The CDR3 bases that were read are TGTGCCAGCGAGAATCCGGGACAGGGGGCGCGTGGGGCCAACGTC. Translating it yields CASENPGQGARGANV. In full, the CDR3 is CASENPGQGARGANVLTF.

This clone has ten or more counts. The missing CDR3 end, 3 residues past where the read stops, is filled in from the germline J gene. V usage is TRBV3-1 (or the pseudogene TRBV3-2) and J usage is TRBJ2-5; 7 nucleotides align to TRBD1. The J segment lost 5 bases and the V segment lost 5 bases, leaving 8 bases of the junction unmatched. Germline V gives CDR1 LGHDT, CDR2 YNNKEL (reference sequence). The CDR3 is 14 residues long. This CDR3 is CASSFGQEVETQYF. The CDR3 bases that were read are TGTGCCAGCAGCTTCGGACAGGAGGTGGAGACC.

Worth noting for this clone: Sequencing ends 3 residues short of the CDR3 end; the germline J gene provides the rest. This chain uses TRBV5-1 with TRBJ2-7; the match to TRBD2 covers 9 bases. J lost 4 bases, V lost 0 bases, and 5 bases had no gene match. Germline CDR1 reads SGHRS; CDR2 reads YFSETQ. The length of the CDR3 is 15 residues. CDR3 DNA, as far as it was read: TGCGCCAGCAGCTTGGCCGGACTAGCGTCGTACGAG. It codes for CASSLAGLASYE. The entire CDR3 is CASSLAGLASYEQYF.

Concerning this clone: The CDR3 end lies 3 residues beyond the end of the read and is filled in from the germline J gene. The V and J genes are TRBV20-1 and TRBJ2-7; 8 nucleotides line up with TRBD1. Trimming at V came to 1 base and at J to 2 bases, leaving 7 bases not matched to a gene. Germline CDR1 and CDR2: DFQATT and SNEGSKA (reference sequence). The CDR3 has 15 amino acids. CDR3 sequence: CSARVTTGGTYEQYF. Incomplete CDR3 DNA: TGCAGTGCTAGAGTTACTACAGGGGGGACCTACGAG.

This clone appeared many times. The CDR3 extends 3 residues past the end of the read, so its final part is completed from the germline J gene. The rearrangement joins TRBV30 to TRBJ2-1; perhaps TRBD1 as D (6 bases). The CDR3 sequence is 12 residues long. The V gene lost 2 bases and the J gene lost 9 bases, with 11 bases spanning the gap. Germline values: CDR1 GTSNPN, CDR2 SVGIG (reference sequence). The chain's CDR3 is CAWSSQGVEQFF. The CDR3 bases that were read are TGTGCCTGGAGTTCACAGGGTGTTGAG.

This clone was found many times. CDR3 loop: CASSVYGGYDEQYF. The covered CDR3 bases are TGCGCCAGCAGCGTATATGGGGGGTATGACGAG. This rearrangement joins TRBV5-1 to TRBJ2-7; D might be TRBD2 (6 bases). The missing CDR3 end, 3 residues past where the read stops, is filled in from the germline J gene. CDR1 is SGHRS, CDR2 YFSETQ, per germline. Between the trimmed V and J ends, which lost 4 bases and 5 bases, there was a span of 16 bases. The CDR3 loop spans 14 amino acids.

This clone has a count of ten or more. The sequenced fragment ends 3 residues before the CDR3 boundary, so the rest is inferred from the germline J gene. The J gene is TRBJ1-1, the V gene TRBV5-1, with 8 bases identical to TRBD1. This CDR3 has 15 residues. V was pared by 4 bases and J by 4 bases, with 9 bases of the junction left unmatched. Germline CDR1 is SGHRS and CDR2 is YFSETQ. CDR3 loop: CASSPRQGTSTEAFF. The sequenced part of the CDR3 DNA is TGCGCCAGCAGCCCCCGACAGGGGACGAGCACTGAA.

This clone was seen at least ten times. The CDR3 protein is CASGLDTLGDTYEQYF. The covered CDR3 bases are TGTGCTAGTGGTTTGGATACTCTTGGTGATACCTACGAG. The chain employs TRBV12-5 and TRBJ2-7, with D hard to call. Sequencing ends 3 residues short of the CDR3 end; the germline J gene provides the rest. Trimming removed 1 base from V and 2 bases from J, with 15 bases in between. In germline, CDR1 is LGHNT, CDR2 FRNRAP. This CDR3 has 16 amino acids.

This clone was counted at least ten times. From the germline J gene comes the end of the CDR3, since the read stops 3 residues before it. The genes are TRBV20-1 and TRBJ1-4; 7 nucleotides line up with TRBD1. There are 14 residues in the CDR3. Looked up from germline, CDR1 is DFQATT and CDR2 is SNEGSKA (reference sequence). V gave up 0 bases and J gave up 8 bases; unmatched junction bases: 6. CDR3 bases read: TGCAGTGCTAGAGATACAGGGGCTTGGGAAAAA. It codes for CSARDTGAWEK. The CDR3, in full, reads CSARDTGAWEKLFF.

This clone has a count of ten or more. The missing CDR3 end, 3 residues past where the read stops, is filled in from the germline J gene. This chain uses TRBV28 with TRBJ1-2; maybe TRBD1 (6 bases). The germline V and J ends were trimmed by 5 bases and 2 bases, with 9 bases remaining between them. This CDR3 is built from 13 residues. Looked up from germline, CDR1 is MDHEN and CDR2 is SYDVKM. Partial CDR3 DNA: TGTGCCAGCAGTACCACAGGGAACTATGGC. Translation: CASSTTGNYG. The CDR3 in full is CASSTTGNYGYTF.

In this sample, this clone turned up many times. The read ends 3 residues early relative to the CDR3; the germline J gene fills the gap. The rearrangement joins TRBV12-3 or TRBV12-4 to TRBJ2-5; D gene uncertain. The CDR3 contains 11 residues. V lost 6 bases to trimming and J lost 5 bases, with 7 bases between them. The CDR3 reads CASRGWETQYF. CDR3 DNA (partial): TGTGCCAGCAGGGGCTGGGAGACC.

This clone was detected many times. Read coverage stops 3 residues before the CDR3 terminus; the germline J gene supplies the remainder. The V gene is TRBV12-3 or TRBV12-4, the J gene TRBJ2-3, with 10 nucleotides matching TRBD2. The V segment lost 6 bases and the J segment 0 bases; nucleotides outside the gene matches: 9. This CDR3 has 17 residues. CDR3 sequence: CASRETSGSSSTDTQYF. The CDR3 bases that were read are TGTGCCAGCAGGGAGACTAGCGGGTCCTCTAGCACAGATACG.

This clone was seen ten or more times. The read halts 3 residues ahead of the CDR3 end, with the missing end drawn from the germline J gene. The rearrangement links TRBV18 to TRBJ1-5; unclear D gene. The germline V and J ends were trimmed by 6 bases and 1 base, with 16 bases remaining between them. The germline V gene has CDR1 KGHSH and CDR2 LQKENI. The CDR3 has 16 amino acids. The CDR3 reads CASSLSSPGSNQPQHF. The CDR3 DNA, read in part, is TGTGCCAGCTCCCTTTCTTCCCCAGGCAGCAATCAGCCC. Full variable domain (rest looked up from reference TRBV18 and TRBJ1-5): NAGVMQNPRHLVRRRGQEARLRCSPMKGHSHVYWYRQLPEEGLKFMVYLQKENIIDESGMPKERFSAEFPKEGPSILRIQQVVRGDSAAYFCASSLSSPGSNQPQHFGDGTRLSIL.

The table lists this clone with many counts. The observed sequence ends 3 residues before the CDR3 terminus, with the missing tail filled in from the germline J gene. The V gene is TRBV28, the J gene TRBJ1-5, with D hard to call. Germline CDR1 is MDHEN and CDR2 is SYDVKM. The germline V and J ends were trimmed by 6 bases and 8 bases, with 17 bases remaining between them. The CDR3 contains 14 residues. CDR3 bases read: TGTGCCAGCAGCCCCCAGGAGATTGGAAAGCCC. Translating it yields CASSPQEIGKP. The CDR3 as a whole reads CASSPQEIGKPQHF.

In this sample, this clone turned up many times. Sequencing ends 3 residues short of the CDR3 end; the germline J gene provides the rest. The chain employs TRBV2 and TRBJ1-1; no firm D call. CDR1 is SNHLY, CDR2 FYNNEI, per germline. Trimming pared 5 bases from V and 4 bases from J, leaving 8 bases between. The CDR3 has 12 residues. This CDR3 is CASSRGTTEAFF. The part of the CDR3 DNA that was read is TGTGCCAGCAGTCGAGGCACCACTGAA.

At least ten counts were recorded for this clone. The CDR3 end is not reached by the read, which stops 3 residues before it; the germline J gene fills it in. The chain combines TRBV7-7 with TRBJ2-5, with unresolved D. Trimming cost V 1 base and J 4 bases, with 7 bases left between them. CDR1 is SSHAT, CDR2 FNYEAQ, per germline (reference sequence). There are 13 residues in the CDR3. The CDR3 protein is CASSLGWAETQYF. The sequenced CDR3 bases are TGTGCCAGCAGCTTAGGCTGGGCAGAGACC. The full variable domain, completed using reference TRBV7-7 and TRBJ2-5, is GAGVSQSPRYKVTKRGQDVTLRCDPISSHATLYWYQQALGQGPEFLTYFNYEAQPDKSGLPSDRFSAERPEGSISTLTIQRTEQRDSAMYRCASSLGWAETQYFGPGTRLLVL.

This clone was detected many times. With the read ending 3 residues before the CDR3 end, the germline J gene is used to fill in that end. The chain is built from TRBV5-1 and TRBJ1-1; 11 positions match TRBD1. V was pared by 2 bases and J by 4 bases, with 4 bases of the junction left unmatched. The CDR3 contains 15 residues. CDR1 and CDR2 from the germline V gene are SGHRS and YFSETQ. CDR3: CASSFLGQGATEAFF. The CDR3 bases that were read are TGCGCCAGCAGCTTCTTAGGACAGGGGGCCACTGAA. The full variable domain, completed using reference TRBV5-1 and TRBJ1-1, is KAGVTQTPRYLIKTRGQQVTLSCSPISGHRSVSWYQQTPGQGLQFLFEYFSETQRNKGNFPGRFSGRQFSNSRSEMNVSTLELGDSALYLCASSFLGQGATEAFFGQGTRLTVV.

This clone was seen repeatedly, ten times or more. The read terminates 3 residues ahead of where the CDR3 ends, so the germline J gene completes it. The rearrangement joins TRBV14 to TRBJ2-2; possible D gene TRBD1, 6 bases. V was cut by 1 base and J by 5 bases, with 11 bases left in between. This CDR3 region has 15 residues. Germline assignment: CDR1 SGHDN and CDR2 FVKESK. The part of the CDR3 DNA that was read is TGTGCCAGCAGCCAAGTGGGGGCCGGGACCGGGGAG. Translated, it gives CASSQVGAGTGE. Given in full, the CDR3 is CASSQVGAGTGELFF.

This clone occurred many times. The DNA ends 3 residues before the CDR3 does, and the rest of the CDR3 is filled in from the germline J gene. J is TRBJ2-3 and V is TRBV11-3; weak D call: TRBD2 (6 bases). The germline gives CDR1 SGHNT, CDR2 YENEEA. Trimming removed 5 bases at V and 6 bases at J, with 15 bases between. This CDR3 is 14 amino acids long. The covered CDR3 bases are TGTGCCAGCAGCACGGGACTTCTGGAGGATACG. This gives the protein CASSTGLLEDT. The entire CDR3 sequence reads CASSTGLLEDTQYF.

This clone was seen repeatedly, ten times or more. The DNA ends 3 residues before the CDR3 does, and the rest of the CDR3 is filled in from the germline J gene. This chain links TRBV20-1 with TRBJ1-3; D is uncertain. Germline V gene sequence: CDR1 DFQATT, CDR2 SNEGSKA (reference sequence). V was pared by 0 bases and J by 0 bases, with 9 bases between. This CDR3 has 15 amino acids. CDR3 DNA (partial): TGCAGTGCTAGAGATCCTCAAGGCTCTGGAAACACC. Translated: CSARDPQGSGNT. The full CDR3 protein is CSARDPQGSGNTIYF.